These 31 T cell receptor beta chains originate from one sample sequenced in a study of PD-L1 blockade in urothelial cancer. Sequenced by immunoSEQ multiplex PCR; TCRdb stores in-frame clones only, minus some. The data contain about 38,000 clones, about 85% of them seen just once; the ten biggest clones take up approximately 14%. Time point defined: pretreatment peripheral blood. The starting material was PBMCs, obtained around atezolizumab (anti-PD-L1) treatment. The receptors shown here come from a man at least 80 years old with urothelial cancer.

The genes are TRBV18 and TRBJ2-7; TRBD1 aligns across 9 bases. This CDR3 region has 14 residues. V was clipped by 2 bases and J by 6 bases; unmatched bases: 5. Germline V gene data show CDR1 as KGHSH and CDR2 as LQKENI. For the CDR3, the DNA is TGTGCCAGCTCACCAAGGGTGACAGGGGGCGAGCAGTACTTC. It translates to CASSPRVTGGEQYF.

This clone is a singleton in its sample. CDR3 in DNA: TGTGCCATCAGTGAGTCTGGCTCCAATGAGCAGTTCTTC. Protein product: CAISESGSNEQFF. The chain couples TRBV10-3 to TRBJ2-1; D is uncertain. Germline lookup yields CDR1 ENHRY and CDR2 SYGVKD. The V end was cut by 0 bases, the J end by 6 bases, with 6 bases between. This CDR3 has 13 amino acids.

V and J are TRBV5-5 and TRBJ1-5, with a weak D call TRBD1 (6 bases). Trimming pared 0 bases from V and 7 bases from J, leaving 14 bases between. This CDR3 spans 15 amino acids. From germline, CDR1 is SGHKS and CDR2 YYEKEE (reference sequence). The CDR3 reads CASSLVEGDRQPQHF. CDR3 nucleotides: TGTGCCAGCAGCTTGGTTGAGGGGGATCGGCAGCCCCAGCATTTT.

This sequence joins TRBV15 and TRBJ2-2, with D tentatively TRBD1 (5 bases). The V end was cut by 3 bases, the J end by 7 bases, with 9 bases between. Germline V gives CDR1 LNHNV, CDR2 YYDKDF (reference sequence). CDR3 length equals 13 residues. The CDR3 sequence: CATSSNRHGELFF. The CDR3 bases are TGTGCCACCAGCAGTAACAGGCACGGGGAGCTGTTTTTT.

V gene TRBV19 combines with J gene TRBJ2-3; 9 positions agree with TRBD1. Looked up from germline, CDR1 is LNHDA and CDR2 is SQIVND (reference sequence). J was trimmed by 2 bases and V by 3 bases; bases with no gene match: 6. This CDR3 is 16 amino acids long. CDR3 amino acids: CASSIQGTGYTDTQYF. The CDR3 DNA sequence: TGTGCCAGTAGTATTCAAGGGACAGGGTACACAGATACGCAGTATTTT.

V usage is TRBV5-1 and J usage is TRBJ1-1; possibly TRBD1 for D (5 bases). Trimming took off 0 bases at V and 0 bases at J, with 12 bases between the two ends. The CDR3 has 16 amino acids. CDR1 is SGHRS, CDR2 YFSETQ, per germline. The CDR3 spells CASSLGVGGLNTEAFF. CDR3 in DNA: TGCGCCAGCAGCTTGGGAGTTGGGGGGTTGAACACTGAAGCTTTCTTT. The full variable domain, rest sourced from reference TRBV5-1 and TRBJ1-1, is KAGVTQTPRYLIKTRGQQVTLSCSPISGHRSVSWYQQTPGQGLQFLFEYFSETQRNKGNFPGRFSGRQFSNSRSEMNVSTLELGDSALYLCASSLGVGGLNTEAFFGQGTRLTVV.

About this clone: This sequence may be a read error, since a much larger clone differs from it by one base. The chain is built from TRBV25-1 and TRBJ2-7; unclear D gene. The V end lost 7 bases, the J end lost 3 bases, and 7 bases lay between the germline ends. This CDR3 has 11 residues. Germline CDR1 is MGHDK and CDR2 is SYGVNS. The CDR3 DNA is TGTGCCAGCACCTCCTTCTACGAGCAGTACTTC. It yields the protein CASTSFYEQYF.

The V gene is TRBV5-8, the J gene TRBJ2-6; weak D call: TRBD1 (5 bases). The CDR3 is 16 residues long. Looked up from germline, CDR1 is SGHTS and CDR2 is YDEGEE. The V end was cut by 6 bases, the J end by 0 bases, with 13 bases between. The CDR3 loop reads CASMHRLRSGANVLTF. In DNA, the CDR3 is TGTGCCAGCATGCACAGGCTTCGCTCTGGGGCCAACGTCCTGACTTTC.

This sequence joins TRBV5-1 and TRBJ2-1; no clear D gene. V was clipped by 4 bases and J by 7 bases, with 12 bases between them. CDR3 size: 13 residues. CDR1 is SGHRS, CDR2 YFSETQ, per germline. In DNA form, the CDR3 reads TGCGCCAGCAGCCTAGAACTGGCGAATGAGCAGTTCTTC. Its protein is CASSLELANEQFF.

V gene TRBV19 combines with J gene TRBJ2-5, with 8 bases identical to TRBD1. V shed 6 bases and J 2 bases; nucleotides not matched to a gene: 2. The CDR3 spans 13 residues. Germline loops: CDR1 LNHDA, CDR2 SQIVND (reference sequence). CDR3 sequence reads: CASSGQGQETQYF. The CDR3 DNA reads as TGTGCCAGTAGCGGACAGGGACAAGAGACCCAGTACTTC.

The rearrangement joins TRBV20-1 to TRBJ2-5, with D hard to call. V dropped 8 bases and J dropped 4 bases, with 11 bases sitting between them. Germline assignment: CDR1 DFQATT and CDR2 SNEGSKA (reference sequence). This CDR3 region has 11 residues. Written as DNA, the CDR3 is TGCAGTTACTTAGTAGTAGAGACCCAGTACTTC. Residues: CSYLVVETQYF.

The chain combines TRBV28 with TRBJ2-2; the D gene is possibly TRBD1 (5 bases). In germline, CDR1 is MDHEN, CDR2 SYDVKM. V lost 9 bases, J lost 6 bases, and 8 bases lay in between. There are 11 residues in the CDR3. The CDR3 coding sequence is TGTGCCAGTGTAGGGGCCGGGGAGCTGTTTTTT. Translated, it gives CASVGAGELFF.

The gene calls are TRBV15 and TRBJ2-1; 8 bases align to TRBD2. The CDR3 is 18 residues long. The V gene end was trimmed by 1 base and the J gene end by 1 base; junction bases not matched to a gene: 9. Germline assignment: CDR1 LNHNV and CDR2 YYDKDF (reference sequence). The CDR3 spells CATSRVITGGPSYNEQFF. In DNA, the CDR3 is TGTGCCACCAGCAGAGTTATTACGGGAGGGCCGTCCTACAATGAGCAGTTCTTC. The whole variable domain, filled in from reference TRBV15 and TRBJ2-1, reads DAMVIQNPRYQVTQFGKPVTLSCSQTLNHNVMYWYQQKSSQAPKLLFHYYDKDFNNEADTPDNFQSRRPNTSFCFLDIRSPGLGDTAMYLCATSRVITGGPSYNEQFFGPGTRLTVL.

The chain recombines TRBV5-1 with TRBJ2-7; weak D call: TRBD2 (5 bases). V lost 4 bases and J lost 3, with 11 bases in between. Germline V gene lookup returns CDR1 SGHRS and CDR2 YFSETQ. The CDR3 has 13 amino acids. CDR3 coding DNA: TGCGCCAGCAGCCCGGAAGGGAGCTACGAGCAGTACTTC. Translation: CASSPEGSYEQYF. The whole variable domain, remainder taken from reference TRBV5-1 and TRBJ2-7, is KAGVTQTPRYLIKTRGQQVTLSCSPISGHRSVSWYQQTPGQGLQFLFEYFSETQRNKGNFPGRFSGRQFSNSRSEMNVSTLELGDSALYLCASSPEGSYEQYFGPGTRLTVT.

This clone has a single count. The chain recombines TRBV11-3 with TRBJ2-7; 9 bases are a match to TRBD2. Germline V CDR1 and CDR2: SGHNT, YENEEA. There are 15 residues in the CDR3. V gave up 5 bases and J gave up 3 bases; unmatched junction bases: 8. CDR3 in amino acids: CASSRGLAGIYEQYF. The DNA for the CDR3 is TGTGCCAGCAGCCGCGGGCTAGCGGGGATCTACGAGCAGTACTTC.

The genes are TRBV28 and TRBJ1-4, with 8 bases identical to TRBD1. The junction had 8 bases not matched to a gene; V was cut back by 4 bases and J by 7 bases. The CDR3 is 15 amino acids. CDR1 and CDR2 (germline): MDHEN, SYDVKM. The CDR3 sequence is CASSSGQGRGEKLFF. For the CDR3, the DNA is TGTGCCAGCAGTTCCGGACAGGGACGAGGTGAAAAACTGTTTTTT.

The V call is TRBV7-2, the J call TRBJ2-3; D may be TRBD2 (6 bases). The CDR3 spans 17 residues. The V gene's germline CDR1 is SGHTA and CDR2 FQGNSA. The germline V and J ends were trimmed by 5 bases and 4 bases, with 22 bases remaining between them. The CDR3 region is CASSVIGVAGNADTQYF. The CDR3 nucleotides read TGTGCCAGCAGCGTTATAGGTGTGGCGGGAAATGCAGATACGCAGTATTTT.

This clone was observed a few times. This CDR3 reads CASSQDGGSLYEQYF. Written as DNA, the CDR3 is TGCGCCAGCAGCCAAGATGGTGGGAGTCTCTACGAGCAGTACTTC. V usage is TRBV4-1 and J usage is TRBJ2-7; TRBD2 might be the D (5 bases). Germline V gene sequence: CDR1 MGHRA, CDR2 YSYEKL. CDR3 length: 15 residues. The germline V and J ends were trimmed by 0 bases and 3 bases, with 12 bases remaining between them.

The chain's CDR3 is CASSTAGWTGELFF. CDR3 sequence (DNA): TGTGCCAGTAGTACGGCAGGGTGGACCGGGGAGCTGTTTTTT. V gene TRBV19 combines with J gene TRBJ2-2, with D possibly being TRBD1 (5 bases). The CDR3 is 14 residues long. The V and J ends lost 4 bases and 5 bases respectively, with 11 bases between them. Germline CDR1 LNHDA, CDR2 SQIVND (reference sequence).

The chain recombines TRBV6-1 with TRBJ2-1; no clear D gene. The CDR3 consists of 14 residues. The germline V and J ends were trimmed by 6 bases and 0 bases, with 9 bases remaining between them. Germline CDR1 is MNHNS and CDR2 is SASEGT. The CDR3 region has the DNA TGTGCCAGCAGGCCCGAGAGCTCCTACAATGAGCAGTTCTTC. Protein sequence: CASRPESSYNEQFF.

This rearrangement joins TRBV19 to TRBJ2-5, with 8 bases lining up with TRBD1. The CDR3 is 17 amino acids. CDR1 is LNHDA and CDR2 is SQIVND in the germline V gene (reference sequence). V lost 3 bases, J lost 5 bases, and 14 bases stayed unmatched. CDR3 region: CASSMGAPDRDAETQYF. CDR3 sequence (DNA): TGTGCCAGTAGTATGGGGGCCCCGGACAGGGACGCGGAGACCCAGTACTTC. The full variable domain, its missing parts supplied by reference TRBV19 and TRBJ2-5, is DGGITQSPKYLFRKEGQNVTLSCEQNLNHDAMYWYRQDPGQGLRLIYYSQIVNDFQKGDIAEGYSVSREKKESFPLTVTSAQKNPTAFYLCASSMGAPDRDAETQYFGPGTRLLVL.

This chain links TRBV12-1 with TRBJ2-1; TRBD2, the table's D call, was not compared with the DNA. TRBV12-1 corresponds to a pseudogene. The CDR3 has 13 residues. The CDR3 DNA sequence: TGTGCCAGCAGTCCTGACTCCGGCGGGGAGCAGTTCTTC. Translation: CASSPDSGGEQFF.

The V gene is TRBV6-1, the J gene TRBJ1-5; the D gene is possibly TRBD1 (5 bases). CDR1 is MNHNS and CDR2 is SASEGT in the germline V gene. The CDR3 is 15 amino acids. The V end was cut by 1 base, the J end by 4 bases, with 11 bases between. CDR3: CASSEGQGGNQPQHF. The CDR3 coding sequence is TGTGCCAGCAGTGAAGGGCAGGGAGGGAATCAGCCCCAGCATTTT.

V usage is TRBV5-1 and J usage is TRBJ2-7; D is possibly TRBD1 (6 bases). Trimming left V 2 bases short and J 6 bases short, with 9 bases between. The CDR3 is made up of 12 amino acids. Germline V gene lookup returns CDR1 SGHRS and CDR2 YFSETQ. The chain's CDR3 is CASSFGRGEQYF. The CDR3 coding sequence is TGCGCCAGCAGCTTCGGCAGGGGCGAGCAGTACTTC. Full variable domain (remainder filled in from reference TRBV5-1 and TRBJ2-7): KAGVTQTPRYLIKTRGQQVTLSCSPISGHRSVSWYQQTPGQGLQFLFEYFSETQRNKGNFPGRFSGRQFSNSRSEMNVSTLELGDSALYLCASSFGRGEQYFGPGTRLTVT.

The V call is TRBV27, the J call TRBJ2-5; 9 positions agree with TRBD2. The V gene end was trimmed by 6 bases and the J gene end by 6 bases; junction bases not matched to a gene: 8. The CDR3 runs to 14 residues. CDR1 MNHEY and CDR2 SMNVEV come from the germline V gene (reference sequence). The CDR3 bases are TGTGCCAGCAGACAACCGGGACTAGCTAAGACCCAGTACTTC. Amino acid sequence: CASRQPGLAKTQYF.

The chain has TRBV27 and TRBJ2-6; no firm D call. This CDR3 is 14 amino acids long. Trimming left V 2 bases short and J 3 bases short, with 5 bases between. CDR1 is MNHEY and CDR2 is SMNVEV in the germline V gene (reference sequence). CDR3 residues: CASSLGVGANVLTF. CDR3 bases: TGTGCCAGCAGTTTAGGAGTTGGGGCCAACGTCCTGACTTTC.

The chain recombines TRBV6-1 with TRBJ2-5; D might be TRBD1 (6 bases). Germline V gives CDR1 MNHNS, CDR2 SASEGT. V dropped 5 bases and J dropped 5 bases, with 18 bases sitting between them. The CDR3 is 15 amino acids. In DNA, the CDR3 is TGTGCCAGCAGTTTGACGGCGACGAGGGGGGAGACCCAGTACTTC. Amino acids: CASSLTATRGETQYF.

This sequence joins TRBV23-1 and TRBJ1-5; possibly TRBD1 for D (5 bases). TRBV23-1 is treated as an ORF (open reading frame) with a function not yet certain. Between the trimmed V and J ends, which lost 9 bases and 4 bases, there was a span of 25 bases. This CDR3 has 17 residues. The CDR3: CARTFIGHPLSNQPQHF. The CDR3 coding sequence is TGCGCCAGAACCTTCATCGGACACCCACTCTCTAATCAGCCCCAGCATTTT.

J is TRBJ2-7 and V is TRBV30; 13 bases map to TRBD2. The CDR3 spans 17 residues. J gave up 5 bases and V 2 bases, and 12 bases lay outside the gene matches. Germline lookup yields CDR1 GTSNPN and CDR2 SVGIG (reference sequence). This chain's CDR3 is CAWSRTSGSRGLDEQYF. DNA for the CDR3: TGTGCCTGGAGTAGGACTAGCGGGAGCAGGGGCCTTGACGAGCAGTACTTC.

The CDR3 nucleotides are TGCGCCAGCAGCTTGCCGACAGTCCAAGAGACCCAGTACTTC. Protein: CASSLPTVQETQYF. This chain joins TRBV5-1 and TRBJ2-5; weak D call: TRBD1 (5 bases). The V end was cut by 1 base, the J end by 1 base, with 8 bases between. The germline V gene encodes CDR1 SGHRS and CDR2 YFSETQ. The CDR3 is 14 amino acids.

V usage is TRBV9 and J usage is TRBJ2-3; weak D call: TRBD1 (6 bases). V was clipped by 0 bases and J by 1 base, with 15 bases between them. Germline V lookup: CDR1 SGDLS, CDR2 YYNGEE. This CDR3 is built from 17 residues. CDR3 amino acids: CASSVALGGARTDTQYF. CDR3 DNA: TGTGCCAGCAGCGTAGCTCTAGGGGGAGCCCGCACAGATACGCAGTATTTT. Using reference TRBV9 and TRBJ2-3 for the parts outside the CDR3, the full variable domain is DSGVTQTPKHLITATGQRVTLRCSPRSGDLSVYWYQQSLDQGLQFLIQYYNGEERAKGNILERFSAQQFPDLHSELNLSSLELGDSALYFCASSVALGGARTDTQYFGPGTRLTVL.